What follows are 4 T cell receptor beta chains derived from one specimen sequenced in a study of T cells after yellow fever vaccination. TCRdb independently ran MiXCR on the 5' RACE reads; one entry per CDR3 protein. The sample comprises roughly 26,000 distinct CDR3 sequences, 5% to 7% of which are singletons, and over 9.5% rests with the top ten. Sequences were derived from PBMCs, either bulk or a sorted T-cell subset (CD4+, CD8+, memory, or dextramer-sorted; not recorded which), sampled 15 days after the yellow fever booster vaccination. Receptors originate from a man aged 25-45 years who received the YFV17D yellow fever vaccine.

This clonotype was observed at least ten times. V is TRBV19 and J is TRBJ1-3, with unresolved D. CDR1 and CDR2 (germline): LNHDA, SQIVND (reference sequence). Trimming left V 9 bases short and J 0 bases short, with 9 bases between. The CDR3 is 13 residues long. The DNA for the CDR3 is TGTGCCAGCAGACTGTCCTCTGGAAACACCATATATTTT. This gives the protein CASRLSSGNTIYF.

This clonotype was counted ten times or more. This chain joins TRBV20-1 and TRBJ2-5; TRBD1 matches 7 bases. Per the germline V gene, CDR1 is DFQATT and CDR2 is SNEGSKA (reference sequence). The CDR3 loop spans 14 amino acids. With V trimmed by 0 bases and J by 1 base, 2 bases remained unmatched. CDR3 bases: TGCAGTGCTAGAGATCGACAGGGCCAAGAGACCCAGTACTTC. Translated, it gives CSARDRQGQETQYF.

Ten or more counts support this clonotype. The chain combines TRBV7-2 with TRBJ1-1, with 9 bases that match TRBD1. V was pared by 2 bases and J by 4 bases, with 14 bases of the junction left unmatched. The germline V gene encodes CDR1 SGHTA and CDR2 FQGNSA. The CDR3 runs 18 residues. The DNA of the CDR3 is TGTGCCAGCAGCTTATCGGACAGGGGCCAGGGATGGGGCACTGAAGCTTTCTTT. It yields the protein CASSLSDRGQGWGTEAFF.

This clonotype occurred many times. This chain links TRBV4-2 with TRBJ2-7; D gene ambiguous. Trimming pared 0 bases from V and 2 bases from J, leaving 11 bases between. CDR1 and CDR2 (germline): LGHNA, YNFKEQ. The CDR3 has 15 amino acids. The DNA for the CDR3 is TGTGCCAGCAGCCAAGATAAGGTGGGCCCCTACGAGCAGTACTTC. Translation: CASSQDKVGPYEQYF.